The 13 T cell receptor beta chains presented below share a single source sample, sequenced in a study of T cells expressing NK-cell markers. TCRdb re-called the 5' RACE reads; every CDR3 protein appears as one record, without DNA. Its table records 400,000 or so distinct CDR3 sequences. The source material was blood T cells: a sorted CD56 or NKG2C T cell subset, CD4+ or CD8+ T cells, or bulk PBMC T cells (not recorded which). The origin of the receptors is a woman in her forties or fifties in good health.

The chain employs TRBV7-9 and TRBJ2-5; TCRdb lists TRBD1, though no DNA is available to test this call. Per the germline V gene, CDR1 is SEHNR and CDR2 is FQNEAQ (reference sequence). CDR3 length: 14 residues. CDR3 loop: CASSTSGRVETQYF.

CDR3 residues: CSAKNSGRASETQYF. This chain connects TRBV20-1 to TRBJ2-5; TCRdb reports TRBD2, a call that lacks DNA to check it against. Germline CDR1 and CDR2: DFQATT and SNEGSKA (reference sequence). The CDR3 runs to 15 residues.

The CDR3 protein is CSVPAPPGQNSPLHF. V gene TRBV20-1 combines with J gene TRBJ1-6; with no DNA, the TCRdb D assignment of TRBD1 cannot be verified. The CDR3 is 15 amino acids. The germline CDR1 and CDR2 sequences are DFQATT and SNEGSKA (reference sequence).

The chain is built from TRBV4-2 and TRBJ2-1. The CDR3 has 13 amino acids. Germline lookup yields CDR1 LGHNA and CDR2 YNFKEQ. CDR3 sequence reads: CASSQEAYNEQFF.

The chain combines TRBV7-9 with TRBJ2-3; TCRdb reports TRBD2, a call that lacks DNA to check it against. The germline V gene encodes CDR1 SEHNR and CDR2 FQNEAQ (reference sequence). The CDR3 extends over 12 amino acids. CDR3 residues: CASSDTSSEQYF.

The chain has TRBV29-1 and TRBJ2-3; without DNA, the TCRdb call of TRBD1 cannot be checked. The CDR3 is 14 amino acids. Germline V gives CDR1 SQVTM, CDR2 ANQGSEA. CDR3: CSALAGRTTDTQYF.

The chain has TRBV6-5 and TRBJ2-5; TCRdb returns TRBD2, unconfirmable since there is no DNA. From germline, CDR1 is MNHEY and CDR2 SVGAGI. There are 16 residues in the CDR3. The CDR3 loop is CASSYSLGLARETQYF.

The rearrangement uses TRBV5-1 and TRBJ1-2; TCRdb outputs TRBD1, but without DNA this stays unchecked. The length of the CDR3 is 15 residues. From germline, CDR1 is SGHRS and CDR2 YFSETQ. CDR3 protein: CASSKLRDKDYGYTF.

The chain links TRBV20-1 to TRBJ1-1. The CDR3 totals 13 residues. The V gene's germline CDR1 is DFQATT and CDR2 SNEGSKA (reference sequence). Here the CDR3 reads CSADAAANTEAFF.

The CDR3 here is CASRGQGANYGYTF. The chain couples TRBV6-5 to TRBJ1-2; TCRdb indicates TRBD1, and absent DNA this call remains unverified. Germline loops: CDR1 MNHEY, CDR2 SVGAGI. CDR3 length: 14 amino acids.

The V and J genes are TRBV5-6 and TRBJ1-1; there is no DNA to check the TCRdb D call of TRBD1. Looked up from germline, CDR1 is SGHDT and CDR2 is YYEEEE. This CDR3 comprises 15 residues. The CDR3: CASSLSGYRGGEAFF. The whole variable domain, remainder taken from reference TRBV5-6 and TRBJ1-1, is DAGVTQSPTHLIKTRGQQVTLRCSPKSGHDTVSWYQQALGQGPQFIFQYYEEEERQRGNFPDRFSGHQFPNYSSELNVNALLLGDSALYLCASSLSGYRGGEAFFGQGTRLTVV.

The chain is built from TRBV7-8 and TRBJ2-1; TCRdb proposes TRBD2, but this gene call is untestable without DNA. The germline gives CDR1 SGHVS, CDR2 FQNEAQ. CDR3 size: 13 residues. CDR3 sequence reads: CAGTGLAENEQFF.

The V gene is TRBV30, the J gene TRBJ2-3; TCRdb's assignment of TRBD1 cannot be checked, as there is no DNA. This CDR3 is 15 amino acids long. The germline V gene has CDR1 GTSNPN and CDR2 SVGIG (reference sequence). The CDR3 sequence is CAWSRDIGNADTQYF.